Ten or more counts support the clone carrying this TCR beta chain. Its matching antigen is unknown. The source of the sample is a study of cytomegalovirus exposure and HLA in healthy donors. In the study overall: The roughly 100 million unique TCR beta sequences, from some 170 million T cells, were found by an earlier analysis.

Whole-study results and caveats: Data from an earlier analysis indicated that most TCR beta V segments were productive either about 87% or about 30% of the time. Altogether, 160 or so TCR beta chains were recorded as cytomegalovirus-associated.

The CDR3 is made up of 14 amino acids. The junction had 3 bases not matched to a gene; V was cut back by 4 bases and J by 5 bases. Germline CDR1 MNHEY, CDR2 SVGAGI. The PCR was carried out with 60 Vbeta primers and 13 Jbeta primers. Measured with immunoSEQ multiplex PCR; TCRdb has only the in-frame clones, and not every one. The sample holds under 300,000 clones, around 86% seen once. Healthy individuals who donated bone marrow served as the donors. Input material: PBMCs. The sequence was obtained from a man in his forties in good health and CMV-seropositive. The chain links TRBV6-5 to TRBJ2-7; 12 nucleotides agree with TRBD1. The CDR3 loop is CASSWGQGAHEQYF. For the CDR3, the DNA is TGTGCCAGCAGTTGGGGACAGGGGGCCCACGAGCAGTACTTC.